This T cell receptor (beta chain) was sequenced during a study of cytomegalovirus exposure and HLA in healthy donors. Points from the study as a whole: As a later analysis revealed, the rate of TCR association differed by HLA locus, with DRB1 most and HLA-C fewest. Across donors, sequencing depth was assumed by presence/absence analyses to be roughly uniform. CMV serostatus was the sole immune exposure data available.

The PCR ran on 60 Vbeta and 13 Jbeta primers. Sequenced by immunoSEQ multiplex PCR; TCRdb stores in-frame clones only, minus some. The top ten clones hold under 7.5% of a sample with some 150,000 clones, 70% to 85% of them seen once. The CDR3 has 14 amino acids. Trimming removed 1 base at V and 4 bases at J, with 8 bases between. The germline V gene encodes CDR1 MGHRA and CDR2 YSYEKL. This clone has just a few counts. Its antigen is not identified. This receptor was identified in a woman in her fifties or sixties in good health and CMV-seropositive. J is TRBJ1-3 and V is TRBV4-1; D call uncertain. Sequencing used PBMCs. The CDR3 loop reads CASSQGERGNTIYF. The CDR3 region has the DNA TGCGCCAGCAGCCAAGGGGAGAGGGGAAACACCATATATTTT.